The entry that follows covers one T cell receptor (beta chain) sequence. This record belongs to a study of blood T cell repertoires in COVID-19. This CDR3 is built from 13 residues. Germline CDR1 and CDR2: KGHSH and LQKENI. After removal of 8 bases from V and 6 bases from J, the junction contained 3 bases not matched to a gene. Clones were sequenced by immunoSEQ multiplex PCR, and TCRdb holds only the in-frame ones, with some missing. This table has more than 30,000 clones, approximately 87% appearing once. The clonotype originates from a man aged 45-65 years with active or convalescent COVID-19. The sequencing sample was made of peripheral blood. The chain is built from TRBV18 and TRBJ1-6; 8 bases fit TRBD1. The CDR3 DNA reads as TGTGCCAGCATCGGACAGGGTAATTCACCCCTCCACTTT. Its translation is CASIGQGNSPLHF.